This TCR beta chain is drawn from a study of T cells expressing NK-cell markers. TCRdb re-called the 5' RACE reads and shows each CDR3 protein once, DNA omitted. This sample lists roughly 350,000 distinct CDR3 sequences; its ten largest clones have over 4%. The receptor was isolated from a man aged 18 to 69 in good health. Material: blood T cells: a sorted CD56 or NKG2C T cell subset, CD4+ or CD8+ T cells, or bulk PBMC T cells (not recorded which).

The CDR3 is CASSPRPNQPQHF. This chain links TRBV6-1 with TRBJ1-5. The CDR3 totals 13 residues. CDR1 and CDR2 (germline): MNHNS, SASEGT.